These T cell receptor beta chains were read from a single sample in a study of shared clonotypes between healthy human individuals. TCRdb's table, derived via immunoSEQ multiplex PCR, lists solely in-frame clones and lacks some. In the table there are 2 million to 2.5 million clones, over 85% of which are singletons. Input material: naive CD4+ T cells from PBMCs. These receptors were taken from a man younger than 35 in good health. Some clones in this sample may be carry-over from other donors' samples. Both conserved end residues are part of each CDR3. The order of the fields is V gene, J gene, D gene, clone size, CDR3 DNA, CDR3 protein. The D gene is left open where the match is weak. Expanded clones get a size class; other rows say once, few or many, or leave the size out.

v_gene: TRBV11-2; j_gene: TRBJ2-1; d_gene: TRBD2; abundance: .; CDR3nt: TGTGCCAGCAGCTCGGGCGGGAGTCCCAACAATGAGCAGTTCTTC; CDR3aa: CASSSGGSPNNEQFF
v_gene: TRBV5-1; j_gene: TRBJ2-7; d_gene: TRBD1; abundance: .; CDR3nt: TGCGCCAGCAGCTTGGACAGGGGGAACGAGCAGTACTTC; CDR3aa: CASSLDRGNEQYF
v_gene: TRBV7-3; j_gene: TRBJ2-3; d_gene: .; abundance: .; CDR3nt: TGTGCCAGCGGGAAACGCGGCACAGATACGCAGTATTTT; CDR3aa: CASGKRGTDTQYF
v_gene: TRBV6-5; j_gene: TRBJ2-2; d_gene: .; abundance: .; CDR3nt: TGTGCCAGCAGTTCTGGAGGGGGGATCACCGGGGAGCTGTTTTTT; CDR3aa: CASSSGGGITGELFF
v_gene: TRBV4-2; j_gene: TRBJ2-3; d_gene: .; abundance: .; CDR3nt: TGTGCCAGCAGCCAAGGGGGGGTTACGCAGTATTTT; CDR3aa: CASSQGGVTQYF
v_gene: TRBV29-1; j_gene: TRBJ2-4; d_gene: .; abundance: .; CDR3nt: TGCAGCGCACGAAATCAGGCCAAAAACATTCAGTACTTC; CDR3aa: CSARNQAKNIQYF
v_gene: TRBV7-3; j_gene: TRBJ2-3; d_gene: .; abundance: few; CDR3nt: TGTGCCAGCAGCTTACTGAGCACAGATACGCAGTATTTT; CDR3aa: CASSLLSTDTQYF
v_gene: TRBV5-4; j_gene: TRBJ2-2; d_gene: TRBD2; abundance: .; CDR3nt: TGTGCCAGCAGCCGGCAGCGTGGCGGGAGGGATTCGAACACCGGGGAGCTGTTTTTT; CDR3aa: CASSRQRGGRDSNTGELFF
v_gene: TRBV29-1; j_gene: TRBJ1-2; d_gene: TRBD1; abundance: .; CDR3nt: TGCAGCGCCGGACAGGGGGGCTATGGCTACACCTTC; CDR3aa: CSAGQGGYGYTF
v_gene: TRBV19; j_gene: TRBJ2-1; d_gene: TRBD2; abundance: .; CDR3nt: TGTGCCAGTAGTATGAGCCGATTTCGGACTAGCGGGAGTGTCGATGAGCAGTTCTTC; CDR3aa: CASSMSRFRTSGSVDEQFF
v_gene: TRBV19; j_gene: TRBJ1-5; d_gene: .; abundance: .; CDR3nt: TGTGCCAGTAGTAACCGTCGGGGGGCCGACAATCAGCCCCAGCATTTT; CDR3aa: CASSNRRGADNQPQHF
v_gene: TRBV19; j_gene: TRBJ1-5; d_gene: TRBD1; abundance: .; CDR3nt: TGTGCCAGTAGTATAGACCGGGACAGGGGGCAGGGGGCTCAGCCCCAGCATTTT; CDR3aa: CASSIDRDRGQGAQPQHF
v_gene: TRBV13; j_gene: TRBJ2-2; d_gene: .; abundance: .; CDR3nt: TGTGCCAGCAGCTTAGGCCGAACGGGAGAAGGCGGGGAGCTGTTTTTT; CDR3aa: CASSLGRTGEGGELFF
v_gene: TRBV7-2; j_gene: TRBJ2-3; d_gene: TRBD2; abundance: .; CDR3nt: TGTGCCAGCAGCTCAATTAAGGGACTAGCGGGAGCAGATACGCAGTATTTT; CDR3aa: CASSSIKGLAGADTQYF
v_gene: TRBV18; j_gene: TRBJ2-3; d_gene: .; abundance: .; CDR3nt: TGTGCCAGCTCATACGGCACAGATACGCAGTATTTT; CDR3aa: CASSYGTDTQYF
v_gene: TRBV4-2; j_gene: TRBJ2-7; d_gene: .; abundance: .; CDR3nt: TGTGCCAGCAGCCAAGATAGAGGTCCCTACGAGCAGTACTTC; CDR3aa: CASSQDRGPYEQYF
v_gene: TRBV20-1; j_gene: TRBJ1-2; d_gene: .; abundance: .; CDR3nt: TGTAGTGCTAGCCCCGGGGAAGGCTACACCTTC; CDR3aa: CSASPGEGYTF
v_gene: TRBV6-6; j_gene: TRBJ2-7; d_gene: TRBD1; abundance: .; CDR3nt: TGTGCCAGCGGCTCGGGACAGGCCTCCTACGAGCAGTACTTC; CDR3aa: CASGSGQASYEQYF
v_gene: TRBV7-7; j_gene: TRBJ2-1; d_gene: .; abundance: .; CDR3nt: TGTGCCAGCAGCTTCACAGGGATAGATGAGCAGTTCTTC; CDR3aa: CASSFTGIDEQFF
v_gene: TRBV14; j_gene: TRBJ2-7; d_gene: TRBD2; abundance: .; CDR3nt: TGTGCCAGCAGCCAATCTAGCGGGAGGTATCCTCCAAGCTCCTACGAGCAGTACTTC; CDR3aa: CASSQSSGRYPPSSYEQYF
v_gene: TRBV5-1; j_gene: TRBJ2-3; d_gene: .; abundance: .; CDR3nt: TGCGCCAGCAGCCCTCAGGGGACAGATACGCAGTATTTT; CDR3aa: CASSPQGTDTQYF
v_gene: TRBV9; j_gene: TRBJ2-5; d_gene: TRBD2; abundance: .; CDR3nt: TGTGCCAGCAGCGTTTCGGGACTAGCGGGAGGAGGCCAAGAGACCCAGTACTTC; CDR3aa: CASSVSGLAGGGQETQYF
v_gene: TRBV28; j_gene: TRBJ2-3; d_gene: .; abundance: .; CDR3nt: TGTGCCAGCAGTTTGGTTCAGAGCACAGATACGCAGTATTTT; CDR3aa: CASSLVQSTDTQYF
v_gene: TRBV6-6; j_gene: TRBJ1-1; d_gene: .; abundance: .; CDR3nt: TGTGCCAGCAGCACTGCGGGGAACACTGAAGCTTTCTTT; CDR3aa: CASSTAGNTEAFF
v_gene: TRBV5-4; j_gene: TRBJ1-2; d_gene: TRBD1; abundance: .; CDR3nt: TGTGCCACAACAGGGGGCTACTACTATGGCTACACCTTC; CDR3aa: CATTGGYYYGYTF
v_gene: TRBV27; j_gene: TRBJ1-5; d_gene: .; abundance: .; CDR3nt: TGTGCCAGCAGACCTCAACCGGGACTGAGCGATCAGCCCCAGCATTTT; CDR3aa: CASRPQPGLSDQPQHF
v_gene: TRBV7-2; j_gene: TRBJ1-6; d_gene: .; abundance: .; CDR3nt: TGTGCCAGCAGCTTTCAAGTTAATTCACCCCTCCACTTT; CDR3aa: CASSFQVNSPLHF
v_gene: TRBV18; j_gene: TRBJ2-1; d_gene: TRBD2; abundance: .; CDR3nt: TGTGCCAGCTCACCACCGTCGGTAGCGGGAGCCTCCTACAATGAGCAGTTCTTC; CDR3aa: CASSPPSVAGASYNEQFF